This TCR beta chain was identified during a study of siplizumab effects on memory and regulatory T cells. The study's findings and limits: Siplizumab produced a significant drop in alloreactive sequences attributable to unstimulated CD4+ memory cells.

Using immunoSEQ multiplex PCR, the repertoire was profiled, and TCRdb retains in-frame clones only, with some absent. This sample carries about 100,000 clones, 75% to 95% of them seen once, and the ten largest clones take around 0.15%. Trimming took off 8 bases at V and 1 base at J, with 15 bases between the two ends. Germline CDR1 reads SQVTM; CDR2 reads ANQGSEA. The CDR3 length is 14 residues. A word on this clone: Its target is unknown.

The sample consisted of CD4+ T cells sorted from blood. The TCR was taken from a human donor in good health. This sequence joins TRBV29-1 and TRBJ1-5; possibly TRBD1 for D (5 bases). The CDR3 sequence is CSISTGTSNQPQHF. The CDR3 DNA is TGCAGCATCTCAACCGGGACGAGCAATCAGCCCCAGCATTTT. Using reference TRBV29-1 and TRBJ1-5 for the parts outside the CDR3, the full variable domain is SAVISQKPSRDICQRGTSLTIQCQVDSQVTMMFWYRQQPGQSLTLIATANQGSEATYESGFVIDKFPISRPNLTFSTLTVSNMSPEDSSIYLCSISTGTSNQPQHFGDGTRLSIL.